These 24 T cell receptor beta chains were all obtained from the same sample, sequenced in a study of cytomegalovirus exposure and HLA in healthy donors. The PCR employed 60 Vbeta primers together with 13 Jbeta primers. Measured with immunoSEQ multiplex PCR; TCRdb has only the in-frame clones, and not every one. The sample holds 120,000 or so clones; roughly 8.6% are singletons and the top ten take 6% to 7.5%. The specimen was PBMCs. The source is a woman between 35 and 50 years old in good health and CMV-seropositive.

This clone was counted once. The chain is built from TRBV11-2 and TRBJ2-7, with 7 bases fitting TRBD1. Per the germline V gene, CDR1 is SGHAT and CDR2 is FQNNGV. The CDR3 length is 12 residues. Losses at the gene ends were 8 bases for V and 4 bases for J; bases not matched to a gene: 5. The CDR3 protein is CASSDRNYEQYF. The CDR3 DNA is TGTGCCAGCTCGGACAGGAATTACGAGCAGTACTTC.

The DNA of the CDR3 is TGTGCCAGTAGTAGGGCGGGGGCGCCTAGCACAGATACGCAGTATTTT. This codes for CASSRAGAPSTDTQYF. The chain couples TRBV19 to TRBJ2-3; D may be TRBD2 (7 bases). Germline V lookup: CDR1 LNHDA, CDR2 SQIVND (reference sequence). V was cut by 4 bases and J by 0 bases, with 14 bases left in between. The CDR3 has 16 residues. Based on the CDR3 plus reference TRBV19 and TRBJ2-3, the full variable domain is DGGITQSPKYLFRKEGQNVTLSCEQNLNHDAMYWYRQDPGQGLRLIYYSQIVNDFQKGDIAEGYSVSREKKESFPLTVTSAQKNPTAFYLCASSRAGAPSTDTQYFGPGTRLTVL.

This clone was picked up many times. The chain employs TRBV4-1 and TRBJ2-1; D gene uncertain. Germline CDR1 reads MGHRA; CDR2 reads YSYEKL. Trimming shortened V by 1 base and J by 3 bases, and 16 bases separated the two germline ends. CDR3 length: 17 residues. CDR3 in DNA: TGCGCCAGCAGCCAAGGTATGTTAGCTGCTGTCTACAATGAGCAGTTCTTC. Protein product: CASSQGMLAAVYNEQFF.

This clone is a singleton in its sample. The same CDR3 also results from other DNA sequences found in this sample. The rearrangement links TRBV7-7 to TRBJ2-5; 7 nucleotides match TRBD2. V trimming: 0 bases; J trimming: 5 bases; junction bases outside the gene matches: 6. Germline V gives CDR1 SSHAT, CDR2 FNYEAQ (reference sequence). This CDR3 contains 15 residues. This CDR3 reads CASSLAGLPGETQYF. The CDR3 nucleotides are TGTGCCAGCAGCTTAGCGGGACTACCTGGGGAGACCCAGTACTTC.

The table lists this clone with a few counts. This chain connects TRBV6-1 to TRBJ2-7, with D hard to call. V was clipped by 3 bases and J by 2 bases, with 11 bases between them. The CDR3 extends over 14 amino acids. From germline, CDR1 is MNHNS and CDR2 SASEGT. The CDR3 nucleotides read TGTGCCAGCAGTGATCCCAGTCCCCCCTACGAGCAGTACTTC. It yields the protein CASSDPSPPYEQYF.

In its sample, this clone was seen a few times. The chain uses TRBV4-1 and TRBJ2-6; no firm D call. The CDR3 consists of 15 residues. Trimming took off 4 bases at V and 0 bases at J, with 7 bases between the two ends. Looked up from germline, CDR1 is MGHRA and CDR2 is YSYEKL. The DNA of the CDR3 is TGCGCCAGCAGCCTTGGCGGCTCTGGGGCCAACGTCCTGACTTTC. Translated: CASSLGGSGANVLTF.

The rearrangement links TRBV7-7 to TRBJ2-1, with 9 bases fitting TRBD2. Per germline, CDR1 SSHAT and CDR2 FNYEAQ (reference sequence). This CDR3 comprises 14 residues. Trimming removed 8 bases from V and 5 bases from J; junction bases left unmatched: 7. The CDR3 DNA follows: TGTGCCAGCGCTCCAGCGGGGGGTAACAATGAGCAGTTCTTC. Residues: CASAPAGGNNEQFF.

The rearrangement joins TRBV10-2 to TRBJ2-7, with D perhaps matching TRBD1 (7 bases). The CDR3 is made up of 14 amino acids. V was pared by 7 bases and J by 1 base, with 14 bases between. Germline assignment: CDR1 WSHSY and CDR2 SAAADI. The CDR3 bases are TGCGCCAGCACCGAGGGGGGACAGTCCTACGAGCAGTACTTC. It specifies CASTEGGQSYEQYF.

This clone appeared a few times. The CDR3 loop is CASSPWTSRGSYEQYF. In DNA, the CDR3 is TGTGCCAGCAGCCCCTGGACTAGCCGGGGGTCCTACGAGCAGTACTTC. The gene calls are TRBV7-8 and TRBJ2-7; TRBD2 matches 8 bases. Looked up from germline, CDR1 is SGHVS and CDR2 is FQNEAQ. The CDR3 length is 16 residues. V trimming: 5 bases; J trimming: 1 base; junction bases outside the gene matches: 10.

This clone was seen a handful of times. CDR3 DNA sequence: TGTGCCAGCTCACCTCCTTCGGGGATGGGGGAGACCCAGTACTTC. It encodes CASSPPSGMGETQYF. The V call is TRBV18, the J call TRBJ2-5, with D perhaps matching TRBD2 (5 bases). The CDR3 covers 15 residues. V was cut by 3 bases and J by 5 bases, with 16 bases left in between. Germline loops: CDR1 KGHSH, CDR2 LQKENI.

The rearrangement uses TRBV7-9 and TRBJ1-1, with D tentatively TRBD1 (6 bases). The CDR3 covers 13 residues. Between the trimmed V and J ends, which lost 8 bases and 4 bases, there was a span of 14 bases. Per the germline V gene, CDR1 is SEHNR and CDR2 is FQNEAQ (reference sequence). In DNA, the CDR3 is TGTGCCAGCTTCCGGGGAGGGGGCACTGAAGCTTTCTTT. The encoded protein is CASFRGGGTEAFF.

The chain is built from TRBV5-4 and TRBJ1-1, with no clear D. CDR3 length: 13 amino acids. The V end was cut by 7 bases, the J end by 3 bases, with 13 bases between. CDR1 SGHNT and CDR2 YYREEE come from the germline V gene (reference sequence). CDR3 region: CASLSSQDTEAFF. CDR3 sequence (DNA): TGTGCCAGCTTATCAAGTCAGGACACTGAAGCTTTCTTT.

V gene TRBV2 combines with J gene TRBJ1-5; 7 bases fit TRBD1. Germline V gives CDR1 SNHLY, CDR2 FYNNEI. Trimming took 4 bases from V and 5 from J; bases not matched to a gene: 8. CDR3 length: 15 amino acids. The CDR3 loop is CASSVVRDSYQPQHF. The CDR3 DNA reads TGTGCCAGCAGTGTTGTTCGGGACAGTTATCAGCCCCAGCATTTT. The complete variable domain, with remaining parts taken from reference TRBV2 and TRBJ1-5, reads EPEVTQTPSHQVTQMGQEVILRCVPISNHLYFYWYRQILGQKVEFLVSFYNNEISEKSEIFDDQFSVERPDGSNFTLKIRSTKLEDSAMYFCASSVVRDSYQPQHFGDGTRLSIL.

This clone has just a few counts. V is TRBV6-4 and J is TRBJ2-2, with 9 bases lining up with TRBD1. J gave up 2 bases and V 2 bases, and 3 bases lay outside the gene matches. The CDR3 has 16 amino acids. The germline CDR1 and CDR2 sequences are MRHNA and SNTAGT. The CDR3 reads CASSDGGQGNTGELFF. CDR3 nucleotides: TGTGCCAGCAGTGACGGGGGACAGGGAAACACCGGGGAGCTGTTTTTT.

About this clone itself: Other DNA sequences in this specimen translate into the identical CDR3. This chain connects TRBV19 to TRBJ1-1; 8 bases are a match to TRBD1. CDR1 is LNHDA and CDR2 is SQIVND in the germline V gene (reference sequence). The length of the CDR3 is 15 residues. With V trimmed by 4 bases and J by 1 base, 5 bases remained unmatched. The CDR3 is CASSTGQASNTEAFF. Here the CDR3 DNA reads TGTGCCAGTAGTACGGGACAGGCCTCGAACACTGAAGCTTTCTTT.

This clone was counted a few times. The genes are TRBV5-4 and TRBJ1-1, with a possible D match to TRBD1 (6 bases). CDR1 and CDR2 from the germline V gene are SGHNT and YYREEE (reference sequence). This CDR3 is 15 amino acids long. The germline V and J ends were trimmed by 4 bases and 0 bases, with 13 bases remaining between them. CDR3 region: CASSPGQRLNTEAFF. DNA of the CDR3: TGTGCCAGCAGCCCGGGACAACGTTTGAACACTGAAGCTTTCTTT.

The CDR3 protein is CASSIADEQFF. The DNA of the CDR3 is TGTGCCAGTAGTATAGCGGATGAGCAGTTCTTC. The chain links TRBV19 to TRBJ2-1; D remains unclear. The CDR3 totals 11 residues. V was cut by 1 base and J by 8 bases, with 3 bases left in between. CDR1 and CDR2 from the germline V gene are LNHDA and SQIVND (reference sequence).

There are a few counts of this clone. The V gene is TRBV6-6, the J gene TRBJ2-1; D perhaps matches TRBD1 (6 bases). V shed 6 bases and J shed 0 bases, with 12 bases lying between them. Germline CDR1 reads MNHNY; CDR2 reads SVGAGI (reference sequence). CDR3 size: 15 residues. As DNA, the CDR3 is TGTGCCAGCAGGAAACACAGGGACTCCTACAATGAGCAGTTCTTC. Translating gives CASRKHRDSYNEQFF.

This clone was seen more than once but under ten times. This chain uses TRBV4-1 with TRBJ2-7, with 8 bases fitting TRBD1. V shed 0 bases and J 6 bases; nucleotides not matched to a gene: 16. CDR1 and CDR2 from the germline V gene are MGHRA and YSYEKL. This CDR3 has 18 amino acids. The CDR3, as DNA: TGCGCCAGCAGCCAAGATACGGGGCCTGGACAGGGACGGATCGAGCAGTACTTC. This sequence encodes CASSQDTGPGQGRIEQYF.

The chain carries TRBV5-1 and TRBJ2-7; tentative D call: TRBD2 (6 bases). Germline values: CDR1 SGHRS, CDR2 YFSETQ. The CDR3 contains 15 residues. Trimming cost V 0 bases and J 0 bases, with 10 bases left between them. The CDR3 loop reads CASSLGRDRSYEQYF. The CDR3 region has the DNA TGCGCCAGCAGCTTGGGGAGGGACCGCTCCTACGAGCAGTACTTC.

This clone was counted between two and nine times. The chain couples TRBV18 to TRBJ2-3, with 9 bases identical to TRBD2. The CDR3 has 15 residues. V lost 4 bases and J lost 3; bases outside the gene matches: 5. The V gene's germline CDR1 is KGHSH and CDR2 LQKENI. CDR3 residues: CASSLSSGETDTQYF. In nucleotides, the CDR3 is TGTGCCAGCTCACTCTCTAGCGGGGAGACAGATACGCAGTATTTT.

The sample holds a few counts of this clone. The CDR3 DNA is TGTGCCAGCATGCGGGGTGAGACCGGGGAGCTGTTTTTT. Translating it yields CASMRGETGELFF. The J gene is TRBJ2-2, the V gene TRBV6-5; a possible D gene is TRBD2 (6 bases). V shed 7 bases and J shed 5 bases, with 11 bases lying between them. The CDR3 is made up of 13 amino acids. Germline V gives CDR1 MNHEY, CDR2 SVGAGI.

The chain couples TRBV11-2 to TRBJ2-2, with 10 bases matching TRBD1. Germline CDR1 and CDR2: SGHAT and FQNNGV. The CDR3 runs to 16 residues. V was pared by 4 bases and J by 3 bases, with 5 bases of the junction left unmatched. In DNA, the CDR3 is TGTGCCAGCAGCTCAGGCGACAGGGGGCACACCGGGGAGCTGTTTTTT. Protein product: CASSSGDRGHTGELFF.

The chain carries TRBV25-1 and TRBJ2-1; 7 bases align to TRBD1. J gave up 4 bases and V 8 bases, and 11 bases lay outside the gene matches. The CDR3 sequence is 15 residues long. Germline CDR1 and CDR2: MGHDK and SYGVNS. The CDR3 loop is CASRSPGQTYNEQFF. CDR3 DNA: TGTGCCAGCCGCTCGCCGGGACAGACATACAATGAGCAGTTCTTC.